This entry is about one T cell receptor beta chain. Its antigen is still unknown. Losses at the gene ends were 5 bases for V and 4 bases for J; bases not matched to a gene: 2. The CDR3 sequence is 14 residues long. Looked up from germline, CDR1 is SGHTA and CDR2 is FQGNSA. These data belong to a study of T cell responses to AZD1222 COVID-19 vaccine. Method: immunoSEQ multiplex PCR; TCRdb's copy keeps in-frame clones and lacks some. The sample has approximately 180,000 clones, just under 90% seen once; the top ten hold about 4.1%. Study conclusions and caveats: Reportedly, nearly half the spike-specific TCRs target unmutated variant regions. Only 5 or 6 people who got AZD1222 tested seropositive at baseline. Scientists sampled the repertoires only once the peak T cell response had passed. Spike-specific TCR breadth and depth both grew after two AZD1222 doses.

This TCR derives from an adult who received the MenACWY meningococcal vaccine as a control. The chain recombines TRBV7-2 with TRBJ2-7, with TRBD2 matching 13 bases. This sample comprised peripheral blood, obtained 28 days after the second dose of the MenACWY control vaccine. The CDR3 DNA reads as TGTGCCAGCAGCCAGACTAGCGGGAGGTACGAGCAGTACTTC. It codes for CASSQTSGRYEQYF. Full variable domain (missing parts from reference TRBV7-2 and TRBJ2-7): GAGVSQSPSNKVTEKGKDVELRCDPISGHTALYWYRQSLGQGLEFLIYFQGNSAPDKSGLPSDRFSAERTGGSVSTLTIQRTQQEDSAVYLCASSQTSGRYEQYFGPGTRLTVT.